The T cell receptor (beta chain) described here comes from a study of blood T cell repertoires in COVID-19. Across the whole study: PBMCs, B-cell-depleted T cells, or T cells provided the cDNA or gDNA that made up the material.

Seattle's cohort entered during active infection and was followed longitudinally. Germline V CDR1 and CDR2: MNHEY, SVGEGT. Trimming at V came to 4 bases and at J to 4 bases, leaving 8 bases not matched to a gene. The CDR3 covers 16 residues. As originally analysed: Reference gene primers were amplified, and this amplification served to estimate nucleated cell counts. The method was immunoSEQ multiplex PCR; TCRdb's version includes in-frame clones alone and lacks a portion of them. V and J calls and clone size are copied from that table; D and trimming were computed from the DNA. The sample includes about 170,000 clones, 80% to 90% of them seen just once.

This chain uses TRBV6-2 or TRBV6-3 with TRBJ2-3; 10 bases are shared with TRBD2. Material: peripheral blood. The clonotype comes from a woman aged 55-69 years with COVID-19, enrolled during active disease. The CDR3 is CASSFSLAGEADTQYF. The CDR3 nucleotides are TGTGCCAGCAGTTTTAGCCTAGCGGGAGAAGCAGATACGCAGTATTTT.